The source of this T cell receptor beta chain is a study of vaccination effects on CD4 cells after COVID-19 (dated by TCRdb to the early 2020s). Context from the whole study: To identify antigen-specific CD4+ T cell clonotypes by their expansion, the ViraFEST assay first stimulated PBMC with viral peptide pools and then applied TCR sequencing. Post-vaccine samples across the study were collected a median of 72 days after the second dose, with a range of 14 to 241. Three convalescent patients were sampled early (day +14) and late (day +241, +227, +161 respectively) after vaccination. The Oncomine TCR Beta short-read assay on an Illumina iSeq 100 was used to sequence cultures from other donors in the study. A few million PBMC per well were cultured with 10 ug/ml peptides in IMDM containing about 5% human AB serum, around 10 IU/ml IL-2 and gentamicin. A total of 10 COVID-19 convalescent patients and several SARS-CoV-2-naive healthy vaccine recipients were included in the full study. In both COVID-19 convalescent patients and infection-naive vaccine recipients, the study compared SARS-CoV-2 spike-specific CD4+ TCR repertoires from before mRNA vaccination with those from after it. General conclusions and limits of the study: The study was limited by a small number of convalescent patients and lacked early post-infection timepoints. Among convalescent patients, the spike-reactive repertoire after vaccination was made up mainly of new vaccine-induced clones that were largely distinct from the clones induced by infection. At late post-vaccination timepoints, both infection-induced and vaccine-induced clones showed marked clonal contraction, consistent with waning T cell responses.

After about 10 days of culture, CD4+ T cells were isolated with the EasySep CD4+ T cell isolation kit. PCR-confirmed SARS-CoV-2 infection had occurred in convalescent patients between March and December 2020, before the Alpha, Beta and Delta variants emerged in the United States. Two doses of either the BNT162b2 or the mRNA-1273 mRNA SARS-CoV-2 vaccine were administered to participants. Half of the culture medium was replaced with fresh IL-2-containing medium on days 3 and 7. Unless noted otherwise, every peptide stimulation condition was grown in triplicate wells. PBMC were separated from whole blood using Ficoll-Paque Plus gradient centrifugation and were then either cryopreserved at -140C or used fresh. The QIAamp micro DNA kit was used to extract genomic DNA from the cultured CD4+ T cells. Library method: the immunoSEQ multiplex PCR assay. DNA from the cultured, isolated CD4+ T cells was subjected to TCR beta CDR3 sequencing. The authors' pipeline ran thus. The analysis removed non-productive TCR sequences, trimmed reads to the CDR3 region, and retained only CDR3s that were 7 or more amino acids long. The MANAFEST web app was used to pick out antigen-specific clonotypes by comparing their expansion in peptide wells with that in reference cultures. To be called positive, a clone needed expansion at FDR<0.05 compared with the reference and with all other wells, an odds ratio greater than 5, and a frequency greater than 0.1% in two replicate wells. Cross-reactive clonotypes were defined as significantly expanded in SARS-CoV-2 spike wells and in at least one common cold coronavirus spike condition. Using the stringdist R package, CDR3 similarity was measured by Levenshtein distance, and unrooted trees were constructed with ape in R 3.6.1. This is the immuneACCESS table as TCRdb keeps it, with only in-frame sequences that have V and J called. A part of the clones is gone; compared with another copy, unresolved V genes explain less than half, and the rest is unexplained. Clonal size and the V and J genes are those of that table, whereas D and trimming came from the DNA. The sample yields approximately 40,000 clones; more than 65% were counted once. The ten largest clones take up 3.5% to 4.5% of the sample.

The junction shows trimming of 1 base on V and 6 bases on J, plus 9 bases between the germline ends. The CDR3 starts with the cysteine, ends with the phenylalanine, and has 14 residues. Only the CDR3 portion is preserved as DNA: 42 bases, with reading frame beginning at the first base. The germline V gene gives CDR1 as SGHNT and CDR2 as YENEEA. This clone was seen only a few times. Which antigen it targets is not known. No base qualities exist here, and no much larger clone lies one base off it. The sample carries other DNA sequences with the same CDR3. This clonotype originated in a human donor who had a prior SARS-CoV-2 infection. The sample here was CD4+ T cells from PBMCs cultured without peptide, taken after COVID-19 vaccination. The V gene is TRBV11-3 and the J gene is TRBJ2-2; tentative D gene TRBD2, with 5 bases matching. The CDR3 has the sequence CASSLVGVAGELFF. The DNA sequence reads TGTGCCAGCAGCTTAGTCGGGGTGGCCGGGGAGCTGTTTTTT.